This TCR beta chain originates from a study of blood T cell repertoires in COVID-19. Overall study context: Acute and convalescent COVID-19 specimens originated in the United States, Italy and Spain.

Trimming removed 4 bases from V and 2 bases from J; junction bases left unmatched: 3. The CDR3 covers 15 residues. CDR1 SGDLS and CDR2 YYNGEE come from the germline V gene. Clones were sequenced by immunoSEQ multiplex PCR, and TCRdb holds only the in-frame ones, with some missing. The sample consists of about 300,000 clones, roughly 85% of them appearing once. This clonotype originated in a human donor in a cohort sampled during active COVID-19. V usage is TRBV9 and J usage is TRBJ2-6; TRBD1 matches at 7 bases. The sequenced material came from peripheral blood. In DNA form, the CDR3 reads TGTGCCAGCAGCACCCAGGGGGCTGGGGCCAACGTCCTGACTTTC. Its protein product is CASSTQGAGANVLTF.